This T cell receptor beta chain is drawn from a study of tumor-infiltrating lymphocytes in localized non-small cell lung cancer. Study results and limitations: Higher tumor T cell infiltration than in uninvolved lung was supported by TCRbeta sequencing.

Trimming shortened V by 3 bases and J by 5 bases, and 13 bases separated the two germline ends. The CDR3 is 14 amino acids. Germline CDR1 MGHDK, CDR2 SYGVNS. As regards this clone: Antigen specificity is unknown.

Assay used: immunoSEQ multiplex PCR; TCRdb lists only in-frame clones, some missing. The sample lists fewer than 15,000 clones, around 68% occurring once. The V and J genes are TRBV25-1 and TRBJ1-2; D possibly corresponds to TRBD1 (5 bases). Sequenced material: lung tumor tissue. The receptor was isolated from a human donor with non-small cell lung cancer. The CDR3 is CASSDRKGDYGYTF. The CDR3 DNA follows: TGTGCCAGCAGTGATCGAAAAGGGGATTATGGCTACACCTTC.